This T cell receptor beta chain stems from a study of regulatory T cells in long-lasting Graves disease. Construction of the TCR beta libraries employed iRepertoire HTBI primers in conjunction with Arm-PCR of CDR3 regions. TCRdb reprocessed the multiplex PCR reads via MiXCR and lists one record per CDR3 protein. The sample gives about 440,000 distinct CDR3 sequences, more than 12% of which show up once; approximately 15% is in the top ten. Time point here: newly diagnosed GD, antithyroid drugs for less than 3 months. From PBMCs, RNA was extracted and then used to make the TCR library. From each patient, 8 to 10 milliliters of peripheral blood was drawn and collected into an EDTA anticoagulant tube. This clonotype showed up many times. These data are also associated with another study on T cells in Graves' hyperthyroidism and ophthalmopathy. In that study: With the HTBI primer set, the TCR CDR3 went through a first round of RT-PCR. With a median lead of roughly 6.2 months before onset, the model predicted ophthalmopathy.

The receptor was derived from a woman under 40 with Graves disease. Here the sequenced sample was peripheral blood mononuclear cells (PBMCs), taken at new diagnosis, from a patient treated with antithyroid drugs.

The CDR3 DNA is TGCAGTGCTTCCGAGCGGGAGGCTGGGGGCTACCAAGAGACCCAGTACTTC. Amino acids: CSASEREAGGYQETQYF. The J gene is TRBJ2-5, the V gene TRBV20-1; TRBD2 matches at 9 bases. The CDR3 sequence is 17 residues long. Germline lookup yields CDR1 DFQATT and CDR2 SNEGSKA (reference sequence). The V segment lost 5 bases and the J segment 0 bases; nucleotides outside the gene matches: 13.